The T cell receptor beta chain under discussion was sequenced for a study of shared clonotypes between healthy human individuals. Study as a whole: CD8 memory received one plate per donor, CD8 naive two, CD4 memory three and CD4 naive three. Study-wide points: In a few donors, about 5% of naive CD4 clonotypes appeared in common. An effect of sequencing depth on clonotype sharing among donors was expected.

Repertoires were generated with immunoSEQ multiplex PCR, while TCRdb's copy carries only in-frame clones and drops some. The sample yields hundreds of thousands of clones, less than 80% seen once. About this clone itself: Its target is unknown.

V shed 1 base and J 4 bases; nucleotides not matched to a gene: 3. This CDR3 has 14 residues. From germline, CDR1 is SEHNR and CDR2 FQNEAQ (reference sequence). Caucasian adults living in Nashville, Tennessee, provided all samples. The chain recombines TRBV7-9 with TRBJ1-1; TRBD1 agrees at 7 bases. The origin of this receptor is a woman aged 25 to 39 in good health. The sequenced material came from memory CD4+ T cells sorted from blood. Subset noted: CD45RA-negative fraction. CDR3 sequence (DNA): TGTGCCAGCAGCTTAGACAGGGGTGGCACTGAAGCTTTCTTT. It translates to CASSLDRGGTEAFF.